Given below is one T cell receptor beta chain in context. This record comes from a study of shared T cell receptors in the human thymus. This CDR3 is 16 amino acids long. The germline gives CDR1 SGHVS, CDR2 FQNEAQ. Trimming removed 5 bases from V and 7 bases from J; junction bases left unmatched: 10. Assay: immunoSEQ multiplex PCR; the TCRdb copy retains only in-frame clones and omits some. The sample yields approximately 580,000 clones, around 78% seen once. These data also featured in a second study, about human thymus T cells. Per that study: During corrective heart surgery, resections were taken, and the thymus tissue came from them.

Material: thymocytes. The source is a boy less than two years old with a congenital heart defect. V gene TRBV7-8 combines with J gene TRBJ1-5, with 11 bases lining up with TRBD1. CDR3 nucleotide sequence: TGTGCCAGCAGCCCTAAGGACAGGGGGCGAGGGCAGCCCCAGCATTTT. Translating it yields CASSPKDRGRGQPQHF.